What follows are 8 T cell receptor beta chains derived from one specimen sequenced in a study of CDR3 diversity in severe acne. TCRdb itself ran the PCR reads through MiXCR, one entry per CDR3 protein. The sample yields about 86,000 distinct CDR3 sequences, around 53% seen once. Specimen: blood. The origin of the receptors is a male donor in good health, without acne.

J is TRBJ2-7 and V is TRBV18; D might be TRBD1 (6 bases). Trimming pared 4 bases from V and 6 bases from J, leaving 16 bases between. The CDR3 has 14 residues. Germline V lookup: CDR1 KGHSH, CDR2 LQKENI. Here the CDR3 DNA reads TGTGCCAGCTCACGATCTACAGGGTTGAGCGAGCAGTACTTC. It codes for CASSRSTGLSEQYF.

This clonotype was seen only a few times. The chain joins TRBV2 to TRBJ2-6, with no clear D. V was clipped by 9 bases and J by 0 bases, with 6 bases between them. Germline values: CDR1 SNHLY, CDR2 FYNNEI. The CDR3 is made up of 13 amino acids. In DNA, the CDR3 is TGTGCCAGTGAAGTCTCTGGGGCCAACGTCCTGACTTTC. Protein sequence: CASEVSGANVLTF.

V usage is TRBV2 and J usage is TRBJ2-5; D is ambiguous. Germline lookup yields CDR1 SNHLY and CDR2 FYNNEI. This CDR3 contains 13 residues. V dropped 3 bases and J dropped 11 bases, with 16 bases sitting between them. Here the CDR3 DNA reads TGTGCCAGCAGTGAGGTGTGGGCGCTCCGGCAGTACTTC. Translating gives CASSEVWALRQYF.

The rearrangement links TRBV9 to TRBJ2-1; TRBD2 matches at 8 bases. The CDR3 has 17 amino acids. The V and J ends lost 3 bases and 5 bases, in that order; junction bases with no gene match: 13. Germline V gene lookup returns CDR1 SGDLS and CDR2 YYNGEE. CDR3 bases: TGTGCCAGCAGCGCCAGCAGCTTCCGGGAGGGTGACAATGAGCAGTTCTTC. Its protein is CASSASSFREGDNEQFF.

In regard to this clonotype: The limits of the CDR3 on the DNA are not certain, so only TCRdb's listed CDR3 is given. The rearrangement links TRBV12-3 or TRBV12-4 to TRBJ2-4; the DNA was not used to check the table's D call, TRBD1. The CDR3 length equals 21 residues, ends included. The CDR3 loop reads CASSQIQGAANEKLFFGIQYF.

This clonotype came up many times. This rearrangement joins TRBV28 to TRBJ1-2, with 11 bases matching TRBD1. The germline CDR1 and CDR2 sequences are MDHEN and SYDVKM. This CDR3 comprises 16 residues. Trimming took 3 bases from V and 6 from J; bases not matched to a gene: 9. CDR3 nucleotide sequence: TGTGCCAGCAGTTTGATAGGGACAGGGGGATATAATGGCTACACCTTC. Translating gives CASSLIGTGGYNGYTF.

The chain employs TRBV6-5 and TRBJ1-5, with 7 positions matching TRBD1. The length of the CDR3 is 13 residues. V dropped 5 bases and J dropped 7; count of bases not matched to a gene: 5. Germline CDR1 MNHEY, CDR2 SVGAGI. This CDR3 reads CASSKGARQPQHF. The CDR3 DNA is TGTGCCAGCAGTAAGGGGGCGAGGCAGCCCCAGCATTTT.

Remarks on this clonotype: It is likely a read error, because the conserved phenylalanine at the end of the CDR3 is missing. It is unclear where the CDR3 begins or ends on the DNA, so no DNA is shown, and the CDR3 is as TCRdb lists it. The chain carries TRBV10-3 and TRBJ2-6. Counting both end residues, the CDR3 totals 9 amino acids. CDR1 is ENHRY, CDR2 SYGVKD, per germline. The CDR3 here is CAISESRTS.